This T cell receptor beta chain was captured by sequencing in a study of CD8+CD57+ T cells in acquired aplastic anemia. The study, taken as a whole, reports: Researchers reported that CD8+ Simpson's diversity was not significantly different in patients versus controls. Patients and controls shared under 35 CD8+ CDR3 sequences, which appeared highly expressed in patients and within their immunodominant clones.

The TCR beta profiling, which covered VDJ combination and CDR3 sequence, was carried out using genomic DNA as the template. One entry per CDR3 protein results from TCRdb running MiXCR on the reads. The sample shows 250,000 to 350,000 distinct CDR3 sequences, 55% to 65% of them seen only once. About this clonotype itself: Its antigen remains unidentified.

The CDR3 totals 15 residues. With 1 base clipped from V and 5 bases from J, the junction kept 8 bases outside the gene matches. Germline loops: CDR1 SGHRS, CDR2 YFSETQ. The receptor's source is a human donor with severe aplastic anemia or a healthy control (not recorded which). Sequenced sample: sorted CD4+, CD8+, or CD8+CD57+ T cells (not recorded which) from PBMCs. The gene calls are TRBV5-1 and TRBJ2-7, with 8 bases identical to TRBD1. Here the CDR3 DNA reads TGCGCCAGCAGCTTGAGGCAGGGGGCGAACGACGAGCAGTACTTC. The encoded protein is CASSLRQGANDEQYF.